This T cell receptor (beta chain) originates from a study of monozygotic twins with inflammatory bowel disease. General study points: Compared with healthy co-twins, IBD patients showed reduced TCRbeta repertoire diversity by inverse Simpson.

The team made cDNA by running eight separate reactions for each sample. A 6-nucleotide sample barcode was carried by the UMIs, which template switching added. Nested amplification of TCRalpha and TCRbeta cDNA involved two PCRs of approximately 16 and 10 cycles. Reprocessing the 5' RACE reads, TCRdb reports a single entry for every CDR3 protein and omits DNA. This sample lists tens of thousands of distinct CDR3 sequences; its ten largest clones have 6% to 9.5%. Note on this clonotype: Its antigen remains unidentified.

The source of this sequence is a human donor with ulcerative colitis or Crohn's disease, or a healthy co-twin of an affected twin (not recorded which). The specimen was blood.

The CDR3 here is CASSPVAASGNTIYF. This chain uses TRBV18 with TRBJ1-3. The length of the CDR3 is 15 residues. Germline CDR1 reads KGHSH; CDR2 reads LQKENI.